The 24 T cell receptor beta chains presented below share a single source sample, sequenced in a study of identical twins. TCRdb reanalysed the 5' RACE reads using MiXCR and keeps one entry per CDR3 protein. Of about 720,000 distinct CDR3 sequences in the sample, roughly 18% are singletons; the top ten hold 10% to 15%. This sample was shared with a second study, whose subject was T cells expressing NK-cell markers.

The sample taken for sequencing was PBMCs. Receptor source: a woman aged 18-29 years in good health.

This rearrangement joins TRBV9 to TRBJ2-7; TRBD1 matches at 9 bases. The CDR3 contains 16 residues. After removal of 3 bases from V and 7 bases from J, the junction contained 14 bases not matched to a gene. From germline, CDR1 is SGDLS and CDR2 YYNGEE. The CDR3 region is CASSAGPGQGTGEQYF. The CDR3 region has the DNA TGTGCCAGCAGCGCAGGACCGGGACAGGGTACGGGAGAGCAGTACTTC. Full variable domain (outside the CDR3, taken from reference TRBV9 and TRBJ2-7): DSGVTQTPKHLITATGQRVTLRCSPRSGDLSVYWYQQSLDQGLQFLIQYYNGEERAKGNILERFSAQQFPDLHSELNLSSLELGDSALYFCASSAGPGQGTGEQYFGPGTRLTVT.

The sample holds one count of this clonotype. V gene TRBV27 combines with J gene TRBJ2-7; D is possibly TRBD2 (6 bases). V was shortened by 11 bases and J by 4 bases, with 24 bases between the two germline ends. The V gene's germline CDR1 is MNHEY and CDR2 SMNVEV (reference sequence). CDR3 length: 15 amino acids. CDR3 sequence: CASRTVGAGGYEQYF. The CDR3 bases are TGTGCCTCCCGAACGGTCGGTGCTGGAGGGTACGAGCAGTACTTC.

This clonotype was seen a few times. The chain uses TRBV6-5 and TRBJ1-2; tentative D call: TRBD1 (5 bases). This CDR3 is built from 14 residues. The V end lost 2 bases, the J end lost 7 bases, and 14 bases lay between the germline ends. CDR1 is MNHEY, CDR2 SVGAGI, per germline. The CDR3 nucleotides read TGTGCCAGCAGTTACGCTGGCCGCGGGGCTGGCTACACCTTC. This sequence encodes CASSYAGRGAGYTF.

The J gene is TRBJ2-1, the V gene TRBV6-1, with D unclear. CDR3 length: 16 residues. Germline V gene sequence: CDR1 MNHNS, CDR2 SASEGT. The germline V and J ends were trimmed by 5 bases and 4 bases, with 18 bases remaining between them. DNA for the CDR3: TGTGCCAGCAGTCCCTCACAAGTTCCCCGGTACAATGAGCAGTTCTTC. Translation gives CASSPSQVPRYNEQFF.

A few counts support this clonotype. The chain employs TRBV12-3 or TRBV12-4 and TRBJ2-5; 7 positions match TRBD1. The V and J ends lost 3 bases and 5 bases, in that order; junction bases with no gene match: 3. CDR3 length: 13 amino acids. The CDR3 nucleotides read TGTGCCAGCAGTTTCCCGGACAGGGAGACCCAGTACTTC. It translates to CASSFPDRETQYF.

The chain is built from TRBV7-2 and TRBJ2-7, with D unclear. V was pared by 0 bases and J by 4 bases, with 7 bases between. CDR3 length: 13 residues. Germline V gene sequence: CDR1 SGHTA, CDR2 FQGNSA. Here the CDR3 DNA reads TGTGCCAGCAGCTTAGCGTTTCTTTACGAGCAGTACTTC. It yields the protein CASSLAFLYEQYF.

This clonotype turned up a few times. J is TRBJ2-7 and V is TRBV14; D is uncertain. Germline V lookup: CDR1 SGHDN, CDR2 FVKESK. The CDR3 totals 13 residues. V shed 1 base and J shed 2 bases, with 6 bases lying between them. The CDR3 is CASSQVTAYEQYF. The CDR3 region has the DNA TGTGCCAGCAGCCAAGTCACAGCCTACGAGCAGTACTTC.

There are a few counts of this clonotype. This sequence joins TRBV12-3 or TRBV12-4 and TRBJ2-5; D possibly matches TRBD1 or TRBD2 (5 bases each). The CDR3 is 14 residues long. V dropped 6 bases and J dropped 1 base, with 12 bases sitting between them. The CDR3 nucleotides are TGTGCCAGCAGCTCTTTGAGGGGCCAAGAGACCCAGTACTTC. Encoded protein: CASSSLRGQETQYF.

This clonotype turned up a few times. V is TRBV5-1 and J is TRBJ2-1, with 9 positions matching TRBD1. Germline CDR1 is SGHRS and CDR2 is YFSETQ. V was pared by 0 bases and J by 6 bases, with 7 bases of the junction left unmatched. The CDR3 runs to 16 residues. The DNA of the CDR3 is TGCGCCAGCAGCTTGGAAAGGGACAGGGCGCGCAATGAGCAGTTCTTC. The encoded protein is CASSLERDRARNEQFF.

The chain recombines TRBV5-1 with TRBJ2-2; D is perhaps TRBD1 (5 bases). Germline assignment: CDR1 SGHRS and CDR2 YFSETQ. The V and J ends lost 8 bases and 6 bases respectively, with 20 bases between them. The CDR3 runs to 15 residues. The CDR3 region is CASSPSVQGSGELFF. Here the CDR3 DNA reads TGCGCCAGTTCCCCCTCGGTCCAGGGTTCCGGGGAGCTGTTTTTT.

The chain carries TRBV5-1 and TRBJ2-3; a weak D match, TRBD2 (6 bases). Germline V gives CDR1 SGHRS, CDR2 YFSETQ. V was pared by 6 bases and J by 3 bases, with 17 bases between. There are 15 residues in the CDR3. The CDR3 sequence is CASKSTRLGTDTQYF. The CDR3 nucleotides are TGCGCCAGCAAATCGACTAGACTGGGTACAGATACGCAGTATTTT.

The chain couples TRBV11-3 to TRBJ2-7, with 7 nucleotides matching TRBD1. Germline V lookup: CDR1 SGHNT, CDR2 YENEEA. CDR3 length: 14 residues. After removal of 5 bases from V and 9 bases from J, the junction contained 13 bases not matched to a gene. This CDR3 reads CASSPTGVAAGQYF. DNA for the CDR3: TGTGCCAGCAGCCCCACAGGGGTTGCTGCAGGGCAGTACTTC.

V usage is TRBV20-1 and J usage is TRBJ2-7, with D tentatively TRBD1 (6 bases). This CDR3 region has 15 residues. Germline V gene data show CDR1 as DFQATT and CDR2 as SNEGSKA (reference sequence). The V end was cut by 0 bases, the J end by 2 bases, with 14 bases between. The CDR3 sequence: CSARDQGQLTYEQYF. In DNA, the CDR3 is TGCAGTGCTAGAGATCAGGGGCAGCTTACCTACGAGCAGTACTTC.

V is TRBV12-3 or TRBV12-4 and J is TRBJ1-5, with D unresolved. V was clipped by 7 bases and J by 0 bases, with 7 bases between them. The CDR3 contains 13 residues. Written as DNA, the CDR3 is TGTGCCAGCAACCAGAATAGCAATCAGCCCCAGCATTTT. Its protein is CASNQNSNQPQHF.

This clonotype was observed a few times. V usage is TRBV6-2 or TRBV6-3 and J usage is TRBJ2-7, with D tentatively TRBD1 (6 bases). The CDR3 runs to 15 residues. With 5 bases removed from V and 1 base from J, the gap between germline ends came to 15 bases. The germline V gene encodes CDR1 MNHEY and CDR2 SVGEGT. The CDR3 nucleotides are TGTGCCAGCAGTCCAAGGGACACCGGATCCTACGAGCAGTACTTC. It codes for CASSPRDTGSYEQYF.

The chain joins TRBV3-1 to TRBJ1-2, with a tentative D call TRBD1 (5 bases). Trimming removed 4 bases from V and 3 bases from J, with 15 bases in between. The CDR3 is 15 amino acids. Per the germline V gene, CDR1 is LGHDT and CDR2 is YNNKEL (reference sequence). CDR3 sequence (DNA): TGTGCCAGCAGCCCCGCGACGGGCAGGGACTATGGCTACACCTTC. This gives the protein CASSPATGRDYGYTF.

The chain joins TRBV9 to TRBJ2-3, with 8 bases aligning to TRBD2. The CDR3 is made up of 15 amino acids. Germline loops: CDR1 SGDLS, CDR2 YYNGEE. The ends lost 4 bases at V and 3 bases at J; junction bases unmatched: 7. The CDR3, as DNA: TGTGCCAGCAGCCGGGGGGGTTCTCTAACAGATACGCAGTATTTT. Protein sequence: CASSRGGSLTDTQYF.

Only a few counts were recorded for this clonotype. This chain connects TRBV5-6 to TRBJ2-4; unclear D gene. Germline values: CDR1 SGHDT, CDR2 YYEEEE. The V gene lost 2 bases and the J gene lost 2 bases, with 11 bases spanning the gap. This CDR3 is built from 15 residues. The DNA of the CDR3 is TGTGCCAGCAGCTTTAGGGTGATGACCAAAAACATTCAGTACTTC. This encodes CASSFRVMTKNIQYF.

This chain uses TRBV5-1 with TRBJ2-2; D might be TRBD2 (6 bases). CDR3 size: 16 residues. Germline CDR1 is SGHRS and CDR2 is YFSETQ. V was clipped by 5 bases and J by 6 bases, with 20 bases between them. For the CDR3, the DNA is TGCGCCAGCAGACCCGGGGGTCAAGTCCGACCCGGGGAGCTGTTTTTT. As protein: CASRPGGQVRPGELFF.

In nucleotides, the CDR3 is TGTGCCAGCAGCTTCCCTAGCGGGGTCCAAGAGACCCAGTACTTC. This translates into CASSFPSGVQETQYF. V and J are TRBV7-9 and TRBJ2-5; 9 bases match TRBD2. Germline V gene sequence: CDR1 SEHNR, CDR2 FQNEAQ (reference sequence). This CDR3 has 15 residues. With 3 bases clipped from V and 1 base from J, the junction kept 3 bases outside the gene matches.

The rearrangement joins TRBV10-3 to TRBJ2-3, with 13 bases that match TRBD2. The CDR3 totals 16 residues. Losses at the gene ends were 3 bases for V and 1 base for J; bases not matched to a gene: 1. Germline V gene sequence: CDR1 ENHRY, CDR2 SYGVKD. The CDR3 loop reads CAISDGTSGGTDTQYF. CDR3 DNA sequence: TGTGCCATCAGTGACGGGACTAGCGGGGGCACAGATACGCAGTATTTT.

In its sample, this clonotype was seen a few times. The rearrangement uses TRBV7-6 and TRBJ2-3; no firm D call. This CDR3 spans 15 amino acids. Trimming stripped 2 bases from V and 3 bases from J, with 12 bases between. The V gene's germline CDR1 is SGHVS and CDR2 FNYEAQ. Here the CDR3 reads CASSLTHLRTDTQYF. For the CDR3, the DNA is TGTGCCAGCAGCTTAACCCATTTGAGAACAGATACGCAGTATTTT.

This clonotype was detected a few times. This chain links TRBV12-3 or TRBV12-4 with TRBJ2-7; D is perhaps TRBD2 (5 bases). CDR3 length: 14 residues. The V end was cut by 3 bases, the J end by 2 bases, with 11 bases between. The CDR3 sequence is CASSFAGKTYEQYF. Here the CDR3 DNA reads TGTGCCAGCAGTTTTGCCGGGAAGACCTACGAGCAGTACTTC.

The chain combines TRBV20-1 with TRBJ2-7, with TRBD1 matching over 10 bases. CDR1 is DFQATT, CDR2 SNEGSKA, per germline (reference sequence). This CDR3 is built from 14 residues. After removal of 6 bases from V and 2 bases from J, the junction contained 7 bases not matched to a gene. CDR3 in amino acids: CSATSGQGTYEQYF. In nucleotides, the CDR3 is TGCAGTGCCACCTCGGGACAGGGGACCTACGAGCAGTACTTC.